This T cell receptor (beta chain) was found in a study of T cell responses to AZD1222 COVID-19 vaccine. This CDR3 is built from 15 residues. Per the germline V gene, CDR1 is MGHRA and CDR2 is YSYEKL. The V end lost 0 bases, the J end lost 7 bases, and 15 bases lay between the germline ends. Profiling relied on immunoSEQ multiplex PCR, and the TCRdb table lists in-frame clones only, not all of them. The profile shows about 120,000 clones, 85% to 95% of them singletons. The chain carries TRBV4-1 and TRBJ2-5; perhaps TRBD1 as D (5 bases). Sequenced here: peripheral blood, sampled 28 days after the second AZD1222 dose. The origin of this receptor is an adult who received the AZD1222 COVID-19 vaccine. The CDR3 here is CASSQEVTASGTQYF. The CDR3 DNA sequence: TGCGCCAGCAGCCAAGAGGTGACAGCCTCGGGGACCCAGTACTTC.